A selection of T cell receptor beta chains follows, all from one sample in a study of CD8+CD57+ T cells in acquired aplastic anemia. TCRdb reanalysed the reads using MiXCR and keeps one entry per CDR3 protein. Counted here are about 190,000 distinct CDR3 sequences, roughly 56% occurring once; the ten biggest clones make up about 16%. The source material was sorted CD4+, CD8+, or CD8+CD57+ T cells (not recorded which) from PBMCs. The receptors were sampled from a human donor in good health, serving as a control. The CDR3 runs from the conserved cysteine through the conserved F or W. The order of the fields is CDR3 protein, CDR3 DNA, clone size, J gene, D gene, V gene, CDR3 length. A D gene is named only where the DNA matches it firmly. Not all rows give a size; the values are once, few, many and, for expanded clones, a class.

CATSDFPRTNTGELFF	TGTGCCACCAGTGATTTCCCGCGGACCAACACCGGGGAGCTGTTTTTT	-	TRBJ2-2	-	TRBV24-1	16
CATSSAGGTDEQYF	TGTGCCACCAGCAGCGCAGGGGGTACTGACGAGCAGTACTTC	-	TRBJ2-7	TRBD1	TRBV15	14
CASSFKGPPGQGTCEQYF	TGTGCCAGCAGCTTTAAGGGTCCACCGGGACAGGGGACCTGCGAGCAGTACTTC	once	TRBJ2-7	TRBD1	TRBV7-3	18
CASRPGQGYNSPLHF	TGTGCCAGCAGACCGGGACAGGGCTATAATTCACCCCTCCACTTT	many	TRBJ1-6	TRBD1	TRBV6-5	15
CASSESLGNQPQHF	TGTGCCAGCAGTGAATCGTTGGGGAATCAGCCCCAGCATTTT	many	TRBJ1-5	-	TRBV25-1	14
CASSSPQGRVNTEAFF	TGTGCCAGTAGTAGCCCACAGGGGCGGGTGAACACTGAAGCTTTCTTT	many	TRBJ1-1	TRBD1	TRBV19	16
CSASLAGAYNEQFF	TGCAGTGCTAGTCTAGCGGGGGCCTACAATGAGCAGTTCTTC	-	TRBJ2-1	TRBD2	TRBV20-1	14
CASSLSFGLAGGVYHEQYF	TGTGCCAGCAGCTTATCTTTTGGACTAGCGGGGGGGGTCTACCATGAGCAGTACTTC	-	TRBJ2-7	TRBD2	TRBV7-2	19
CASSSSRRSGNTIYF	TGTGCCAGCAGTTCGAGCCGCCGCTCTGGAAACACCATATATTTT	many	TRBJ1-3	-	TRBV12-3/TRBV12-4	15
CASSQPLLGISEQFF	TGTGCCAGCAGCCAACCCCTTCTTGGGATCAGTGAGCAGTTCTTC	few	TRBJ2-1	-	TRBV9	15
CASGTEEKLFF	TGTGCCAGCGGGACAGAGGAAAAACTGTTTTTT	-	TRBJ1-4	TRBD1	TRBV15	11
CASSSRGQGGNSPLHF	TGTGCCAGCAGCTCCCGGGGTCAGGGGGGTAATTCACCCCTCCACTTT	-	TRBJ1-6	TRBD1	TRBV7-2	16
CASSPNARTSGDEQYF	TGTGCCAGCAGCCCCAACGCCAGGACTAGCGGGGACGAGCAGTACTTC	-	TRBJ2-7	TRBD2	TRBV9	16
CASSLSSGGGDTQYF	TGCGCCAGCAGCTTGTCTAGCGGGGGTGGAGATACGCAGTATTTT	many	TRBJ2-3	TRBD2	TRBV5-1	15
CSARGGTGGTDTQYF	TGCAGTGCTAGGGGGGGGACAGGGGGCACAGATACGCAGTATTTT	-	TRBJ2-3	TRBD1	TRBV20-1	15
CATSSGTRIYLGSPLHF	TGTGCCACCAGCTCCGGGACAAGGATCTACTTAGGTTCACCCCTCCACTTT	medium-sized	TRBJ1-6	-	TRBV15	17
CASSPGLAPYEQYF	TGTGCCAGCAGCCCCGGCCTGGCGCCATACGAGCAGTACTTT	-	TRBJ2-7	-	TRBV11-2	14
CASSARGGYTF	TGTGCCAGCAGCGCTAGGGGTGGCTACACCTTC	many	TRBJ1-2	-	TRBV2	11
CASSSEGQGAETQYF	TGTGCCAGCAGCTCGGAAGGACAGGGGGCTGAGACCCAGTACTTC	many	TRBJ2-5	TRBD1	TRBV7-3	15
CSARLDRQETQYF	TGCAGCGCTAGACTAGACCGGCAAGAGACCCAGTACTTC	-	TRBJ2-5	-	TRBV20-1	13
CASNTAEGYTF	TGTGCCAGTAATACGGCGGAGGGCTACACCTTC	few	TRBJ1-2	-	TRBV19	11
CAISNPTGNEQYF	TGTGCCATCAGTAACCCGACAGGGAACGAGCAGTACTTC	-	TRBJ2-7	TRBD1	TRBV10-3	13
CASSLMNQPQHF	TGTGCCAGTAGTCTCATGAATCAGCCCCAGCATTTT	-	TRBJ1-5	-	TRBV19	12
CASSREGAFQETQYF	TGTGCCAGCAGTCGTGAGGGGGCCTTCCAAGAGACCCAGTACTTC	-	TRBJ2-5	TRBD1	TRBV2	15
CASSQARAGELFF	TGTGCCAGCAGCCAAGCCCGGGCCGGGGAGCTGTTTTTT	many	TRBJ2-2	-	TRBV3-1	13
CASRRGGATTNSPLHF	TGTGCCAGCAGGAGGGGGGGGGCTACCACCAATTCACCCCTCCACTTT	-	TRBJ1-6	-	TRBV7-2	16
CATLARVDTGELFF	TGTGCCACCTTGGCCAGGGTCGACACCGGGGAGCTGTTTTTT	-	TRBJ2-2	-	TRBV10-3	14
CASSPGPPNTEAFF	TGTGCCAGCAGCCCAGGGCCCCCGAACACTGAAGCTTTCTTT	many	TRBJ1-1	-	TRBV7-3	14
CSVEKQGPFF	TGCAGCGTTGAGAAGCAGGGTCCGTTCTTC	-	TRBJ2-1	-	TRBV29-1	10
CASNQYRTGNYGYTF	TGTGCCAGTAACCAATACCGGACAGGGAATTATGGCTACACCTTC	-	TRBJ1-2	TRBD1	TRBV19	15
CSVEGQPNYGYTF	TGCAGCGTTGAGGGACAGCCTAACTATGGCTACACCTTC	-	TRBJ1-2	TRBD1	TRBV29-1	13
CSARPLAGRNEQFF	TGCAGTGCTAGACCCCTAGCGGGACGTAATGAGCAGTTCTTC	once	TRBJ2-1	TRBD2	TRBV20-1	14
CASSLGTLSTDTQYF	TGTGCCAGCAGCTTAGGAACGTTAAGCACAGATACGCAGTATTTT	-	TRBJ2-3	-	TRBV7-8	15
CASSIDVGTGGLEQYF	TGTGCCAGTAGTATAGATGTGGGGACAGGGGGTCTGGAACAGTATTTT	many	TRBJ2-3	TRBD1	TRBV19	16
CASRSGQAYNEQFF	TGTGCCAGCAGGTCGGGACAGGCCTACAATGAGCAGTTCTTC	-	TRBJ2-1	TRBD1	TRBV5-6	14
CASSVVRGVNTEAFF	TGTGCCAGCAGCGTAGTCCGGGGGGTTAACACTGAAGCTTTCTTT	-	TRBJ1-1	-	TRBV9	15
CASSTGTGPNYGYTF	TGTGCCAGCAGTACCGGGACAGGGCCTAACTATGGCTACACCTTC	-	TRBJ1-2	TRBD1	TRBV6-5	15
CASSNSHTDTQYF	TGTGCCAGTAGTAATTCTCACACAGATACGCAGTATTTT	many	TRBJ2-3	-	TRBV19	13
CASGQSAYEQYF	TGTGCCAGTGGACAGTCCGCCTACGAGCAGTACTTC	many	TRBJ2-7	-	TRBV6-2/TRBV6-3	12
CASSISGSLDEQYF	TGTGCCAGTAGTATAAGTGGCTCTTTGGACGAGCAGTACTTC	few	TRBJ2-7	-	TRBV19	14
CASSFRPRGLNSGANVLTF	TGTGCCAGCAGTTTTCGTCCCCGTGGACTGAACTCTGGGGCCAACGTCCTGACTTTC	many	TRBJ2-6	-	TRBV6-5	19
CATSTPPGQSYEQYF	TGTGCCACCAGCACACCCCCGGGACAAAGCTACGAGCAGTACTTC	-	TRBJ2-7	-	TRBV15	15
CASRRRPQETQYF	TGTGCCAGCCGACGTAGACCTCAAGAGACCCAGTACTTC	-	TRBJ2-5	-	TRBV6-1	13
CASSPISGTEKLFF	TGCGCCAGCAGCCCAATCTCAGGGACCGAAAAACTGTTTTTT	-	TRBJ1-4	-	TRBV5-1	14
CSSTPGLSLQETQYF	TGCAGTTCTACGCCGGGACTATCCCTCCAAGAGACCCAGTACTTC	-	TRBJ2-5	TRBD2	TRBV20-1	15